A selection of T cell receptor beta chains follows, all from one sample in a study of blood T cell repertoires in COVID-19. This table comes from immunoSEQ multiplex PCR, and its TCRdb copy is limited to in-frame clones, with some not included. The sample shows about 98,000 clones, approximately 80% of them seen only once. Source material: peripheral blood. The source of these receptors is a man in his 70s with active or convalescent COVID-19. Each CDR3 is given with its conserved first and last residue. D genes are given only for firm matches. Part of the rows lack a size; the others show once, few, many or a class for expanded clones.

V,D,J,size,DNA,CDR3
TRBV19,NA,TRBJ2-7,NA,TGTGCCAGTAGTCGACACCCCTACGAGCAGTACTTC,CASSRHPYEQYF
TRBV7-8,NA,TRBJ1-4,NA,TGTGCCAGCAGCCCCCGTATCGGGGAGCGGGGTGAAAAACTGTTTTTT,CASSPRIGERGEKLFF
TRBV11-2,TRBD1,TRBJ1-5,NA,TGTGCCAGCAGAGAAACCGGGACAGGGGCCCGATATAGCAATCAGCCCCAGCATTTT,CASRETGTGARYSNQPQHF
TRBV4-3,NA,TRBJ1-3,NA,TGCGCCAGCAGCCCCTGGACAAACGGAAACACCATATATTTT,CASSPWTNGNTIYF
TRBV7-8,NA,TRBJ1-1,NA,TGTGCCAGCAGCTTAGTAGAGGGGGTCGGGGAAGCTTTCTTT,CASSLVEGVGEAFF
TRBV5-6,NA,TRBJ1-1,NA,TGTGCCGCAAAATTGGGGGCCACTGAAGCTTTCTTT,CAAKLGATEAFF
TRBV6-6,NA,TRBJ1-1,once,TGTGCCAGCAGTTCAGGGCAAGCTTTCTTT,CASSSGQAFF
TRBV6-2/TRBV6-3,NA,TRBJ2-1,once,TGTGCCAGCAGTTACAGCCAGGAAAAGTTTTACAATGAGCAGTTCTTC,CASSYSQEKFYNEQFF
TRBV23-1,NA,TRBJ1-2,NA,TGCGCCAGCAGTCAACTAAGGGTGAGGGAATCCACCTTC,CASSQLRVRESTF
TRBV29-1,NA,TRBJ1-3,NA,TGCAGCGTCGAGGACAGAGTCTCTGGAAACACCATATATTTT,CSVEDRVSGNTIYF
TRBV30,TRBD2,TRBJ2-1,NA,TGTGCCGGGGAAGCGGGGGGGCCCTACAATGAGCAGTTCTTC,CAGEAGGPYNEQFF
TRBV24-1,NA,TRBJ2-2,NA,TGTGCCACCAGTGGCGGCTCCACCGGGGAGCTGTTTTTT,CATSGGSTGELFF
TRBV20-1,NA,TRBJ1-1,NA,TGCAGTGCTACCGGAGGTGGTGAAGCTTTCTTT,CSATGGGEAFF